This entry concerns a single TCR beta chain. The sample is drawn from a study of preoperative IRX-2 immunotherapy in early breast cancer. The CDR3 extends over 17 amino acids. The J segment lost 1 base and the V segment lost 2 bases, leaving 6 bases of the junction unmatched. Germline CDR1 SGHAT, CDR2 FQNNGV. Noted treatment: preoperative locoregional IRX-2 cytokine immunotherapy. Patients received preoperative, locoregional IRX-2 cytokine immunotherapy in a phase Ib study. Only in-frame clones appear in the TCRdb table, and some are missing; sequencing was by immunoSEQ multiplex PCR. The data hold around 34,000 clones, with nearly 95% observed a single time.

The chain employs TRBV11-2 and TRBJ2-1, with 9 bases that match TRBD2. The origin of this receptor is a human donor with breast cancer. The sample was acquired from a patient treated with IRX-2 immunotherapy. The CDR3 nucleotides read TGTGCCAGCAGCTTACCCCATAGCGGGAGTTCCTACAATGAGCAGTTCTTC. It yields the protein CASSLPHSGSSYNEQFF. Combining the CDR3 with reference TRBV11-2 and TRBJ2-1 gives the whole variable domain EAGVAQSPRYKIIEKRQSVAFWCNPISGHATLYWYQQILGQGPKLLIQFQNNGVVDDSQLPKDRFSAERLKGVDSTLKIQPAKLEDSAVYLCASSLPHSGSSYNEQFFGPGTRLTVL.